This T cell receptor beta chain was identified during a study of blood T cell repertoires in COVID-19. Profiling relied on immunoSEQ multiplex PCR, and the TCRdb table lists in-frame clones only, not all of them. The repertoire has around 350,000 clones, 85% to 90% of them found once; the top ten carry about 2.9%. This clonotype was sampled from a human donor in a cohort sampled during active COVID-19. Sequenced input: peripheral blood.

CDR3 sequence: CSVEGQGATEAFF. The CDR3 DNA sequence: TGCAGCGTTGAGGGACAGGGGGCAACTGAAGCTTTCTTT. J is TRBJ1-1 and V is TRBV29-1; 12 bases are a match to TRBD1. The V gene end was trimmed by 3 bases and the J gene end by 5 bases; junction bases not matched to a gene: 1. Germline-derived CDR1 and CDR2 are SQVTM and ANQGSEA. The CDR3 length is 13 residues.